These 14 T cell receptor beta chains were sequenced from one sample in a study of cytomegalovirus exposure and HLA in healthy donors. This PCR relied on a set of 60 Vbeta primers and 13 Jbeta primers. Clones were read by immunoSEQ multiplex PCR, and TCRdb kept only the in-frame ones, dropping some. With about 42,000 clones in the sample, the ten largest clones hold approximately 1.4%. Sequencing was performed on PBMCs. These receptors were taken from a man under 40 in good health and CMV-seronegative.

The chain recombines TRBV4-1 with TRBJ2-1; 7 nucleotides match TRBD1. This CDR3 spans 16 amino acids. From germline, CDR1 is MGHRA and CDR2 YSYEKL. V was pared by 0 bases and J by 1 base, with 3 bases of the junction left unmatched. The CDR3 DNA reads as TGCGCCAGCAGCCAAGAGGAGACAGGGTCCTACAATGAGCAGTTCTTC. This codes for CASSQEETGSYNEQFF.

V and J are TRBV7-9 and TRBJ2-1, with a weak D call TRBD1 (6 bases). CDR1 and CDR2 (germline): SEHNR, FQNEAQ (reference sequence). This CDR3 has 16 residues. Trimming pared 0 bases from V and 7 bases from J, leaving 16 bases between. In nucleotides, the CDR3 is TGTGCCAGCAGCTTAGCGCCCCAGGGGAGTAGAAATGAGCAGTTCTTC. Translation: CASSLAPQGSRNEQFF.

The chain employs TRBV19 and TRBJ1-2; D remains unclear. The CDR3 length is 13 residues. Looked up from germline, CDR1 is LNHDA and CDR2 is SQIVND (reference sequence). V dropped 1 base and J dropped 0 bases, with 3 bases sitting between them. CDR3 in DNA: TGTGCCAGTAGTATAGCAGCTAACTATGGCTACACCTTC. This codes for CASSIAANYGYTF.

CDR3 coding DNA: TGCGCCAGCAGCCAAGATCGGGGAACTAATGAAAAACTGTTTTTT. Its protein is CASSQDRGTNEKLFF. The V gene is TRBV4-3, the J gene TRBJ1-4, with D unresolved. Deletions cut 0 bases from V and 1 base from J, with 6 bases between. The CDR3 covers 15 residues. Germline V lookup: CDR1 LGHNA, CDR2 YSLEER.

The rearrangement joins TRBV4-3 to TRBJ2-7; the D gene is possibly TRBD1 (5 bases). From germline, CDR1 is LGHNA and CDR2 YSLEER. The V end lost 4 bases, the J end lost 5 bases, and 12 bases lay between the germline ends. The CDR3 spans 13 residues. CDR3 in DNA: TGCGCCAGCAGCCCGGTCGAAGGGGACGAGCAGTACTTC. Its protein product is CASSPVEGDEQYF.

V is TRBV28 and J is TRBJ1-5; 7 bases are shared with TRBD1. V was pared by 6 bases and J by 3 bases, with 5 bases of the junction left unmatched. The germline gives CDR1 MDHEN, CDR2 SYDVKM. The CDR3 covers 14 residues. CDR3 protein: CASRKTGDNQPQHF. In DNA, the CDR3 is TGTGCCAGCAGAAAAACAGGGGACAATCAGCCCCAGCATTTT.

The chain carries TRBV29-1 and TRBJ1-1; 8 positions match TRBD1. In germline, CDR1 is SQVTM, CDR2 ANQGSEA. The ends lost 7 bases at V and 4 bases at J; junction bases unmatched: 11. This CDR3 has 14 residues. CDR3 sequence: CSDSRQGIGTEAFF. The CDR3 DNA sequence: TGCAGCGACTCTCGACAGGGGATCGGCACTGAAGCTTTCTTT.

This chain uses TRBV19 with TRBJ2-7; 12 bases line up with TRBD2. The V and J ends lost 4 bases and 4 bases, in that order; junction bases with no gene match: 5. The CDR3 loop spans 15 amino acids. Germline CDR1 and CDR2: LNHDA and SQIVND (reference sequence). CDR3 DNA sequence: TGTGCCAGTAGTACCGGACTAGCGGGGAGGTACGAGCAGTACTTC. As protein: CASSTGLAGRYEQYF.

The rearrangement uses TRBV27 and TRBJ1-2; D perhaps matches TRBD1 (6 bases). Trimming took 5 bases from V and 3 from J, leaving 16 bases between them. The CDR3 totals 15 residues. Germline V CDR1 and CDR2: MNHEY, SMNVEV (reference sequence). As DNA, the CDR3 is TGTGCCAGCAGTCCCCGCGGTGAGGGGGACTATGGCTACACCTTC. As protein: CASSPRGEGDYGYTF.

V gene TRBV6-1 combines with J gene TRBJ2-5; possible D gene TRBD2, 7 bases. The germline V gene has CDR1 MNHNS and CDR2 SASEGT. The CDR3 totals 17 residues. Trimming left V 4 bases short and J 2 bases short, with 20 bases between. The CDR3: CASSAPPLGGLQETQYF. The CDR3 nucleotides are TGTGCCAGCAGTGCCCCCCCCTTGGGGGGGCTTCAAGAGACCCAGTACTTC.

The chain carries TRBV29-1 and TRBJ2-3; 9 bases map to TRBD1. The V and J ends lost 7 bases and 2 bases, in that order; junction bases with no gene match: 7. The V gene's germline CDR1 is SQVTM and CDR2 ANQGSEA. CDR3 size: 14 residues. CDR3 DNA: TGCAGCGCCGACAGGGGGGTCGCCACAGATACGCAGTATTTT. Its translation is CSADRGVATDTQYF.

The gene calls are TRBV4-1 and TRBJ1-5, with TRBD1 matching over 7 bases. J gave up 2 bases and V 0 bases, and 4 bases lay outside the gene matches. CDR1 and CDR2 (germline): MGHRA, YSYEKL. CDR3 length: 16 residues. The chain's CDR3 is CASSQETGYGNQPQHF. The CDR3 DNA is TGCGCCAGCAGCCAAGAGACAGGGTACGGCAATCAGCCCCAGCATTTT.

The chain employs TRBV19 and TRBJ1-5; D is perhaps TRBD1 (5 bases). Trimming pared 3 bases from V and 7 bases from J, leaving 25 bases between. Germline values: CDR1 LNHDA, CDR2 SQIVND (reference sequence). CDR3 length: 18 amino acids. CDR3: CASSMGGRAFAQGQPQHF. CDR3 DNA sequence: TGTGCCAGTAGTATGGGTGGCAGGGCCTTTGCGCAAGGACAGCCCCAGCATTTT.

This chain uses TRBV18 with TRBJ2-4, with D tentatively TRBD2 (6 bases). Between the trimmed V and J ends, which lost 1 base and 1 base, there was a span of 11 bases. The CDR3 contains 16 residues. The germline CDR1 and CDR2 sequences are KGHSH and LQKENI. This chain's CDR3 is CASSPLGGGAKNIQYF. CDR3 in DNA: TGTGCCAGCTCACCACTGGGAGGTGGGGCCAAAAACATTCAGTACTTC. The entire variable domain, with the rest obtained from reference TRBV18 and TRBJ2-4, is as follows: NAGVMQNPRHLVRRRGQEARLRCSPMKGHSHVYWYRQLPEEGLKFMVYLQKENIIDESGMPKERFSAEFPKEGPSILRIQQVVRGDSAAYFCASSPLGGGAKNIQYFGAGTRLSVL.